This T cell receptor beta chain was captured in a study of T cell changes during pregnancy in multiple sclerosis. Assay: immunoSEQ multiplex PCR; the TCRdb copy retains only in-frame clones and omits some. The data show more than 70,000 clones, roughly nine tenths seen once. CDR3 length: 15 amino acids. V lost 2 bases and J lost 5; bases outside the gene matches: 6. The receptor was isolated from a female donor in good health, enrolled as a control in a pregnancy study. The V and J genes are TRBV23-1 and TRBJ1-5; TRBD1 agrees at 7 bases. TRBV23-1 is sorted into the ORF group, with uncertain function. Here the sequenced sample was peripheral blood, taken after pregnancy. DNA for the CDR3: TGCGCCAGCAGTCAACGGGGACAGTCGGATCAGCCCCAGCATTTT. Translated: CASSQRGQSDQPQHF.